These 26 T cell receptor beta chains originate from one sample sequenced in a study of T-cell memory formation after mild COVID-19. Via MiXCR, TCRdb re-called the 5' RACE reads, giving one row per CDR3 protein. This table holds around 410,000 distinct CDR3 sequences, around a quarter found once. Sequencing was performed on PBMCs or a T cell subset sorted from them (not recorded which). All receptors derive from an adult woman who had mild COVID-19 (a few samples of this study predate the infection). Cell type and time point are not known.

In its sample, this clonotype was seen a few times. The genes are TRBV12-3 or TRBV12-4 and TRBJ1-1, with D tentatively TRBD1 (5 bases). V dropped 7 bases and J dropped 2 bases, with 17 bases sitting between them. This CDR3 contains 15 residues. CDR3 loop: CASNYRRGINTEAFF. In DNA form, the CDR3 reads TGTGCCAGCAATTACCGACGGGGGATAAACACTGAAGCTTTCTTT.

The chain employs TRBV5-1 and TRBJ1-1; possible D gene TRBD1, 6 bases. V was clipped by 5 bases and J by 4 bases, with 15 bases between them. Germline CDR1 and CDR2: SGHRS and YFSETQ. This CDR3 spans 14 amino acids. The CDR3 here is CASRDIRGGTEAFF. As DNA, the CDR3 is TGCGCCAGCAGGGATATTAGGGGGGGCACTGAAGCTTTCTTT.

This clonotype was detected only a few times. The genes are TRBV5-1 and TRBJ1-2; D unclear. Germline values: CDR1 SGHRS, CDR2 YFSETQ. The CDR3 runs 14 residues. V lost 0 bases, J lost 2 bases, and 8 bases lay in between. Here the CDR3 reads CASSLEGHNYGYTF. In DNA form, the CDR3 reads TGCGCCAGCAGCTTGGAGGGCCACAACTATGGCTACACCTTC.

This clonotype was seen only a few times. The chain carries TRBV5-1 and TRBJ2-2; D is possibly TRBD1 (6 bases). There are 15 residues in the CDR3. Trimming shortened V by 4 bases and J by 7 bases, and 17 bases separated the two germline ends. The V gene's germline CDR1 is SGHRS and CDR2 YFSETQ. The CDR3 DNA is TGCGCCAGCAGCCCCTGGGCAGGGGAGAGCGGGGAGCTGTTTTTT. This sequence encodes CASSPWAGESGELFF.

The V call is TRBV4-1, the J call TRBJ2-3; D possibly corresponds to TRBD2 (6 bases). Trimming removed 0 bases from V and 0 bases from J, with 16 bases in between. Germline CDR1 reads MGHRA; CDR2 reads YSYEKL. The CDR3 is 18 amino acids. The CDR3 protein is CASSQDGLAYISTDTQYF. The CDR3 DNA follows: TGCGCCAGCAGCCAAGATGGCCTAGCGTACATTAGCACAGATACGCAGTATTTT.

The V call is TRBV6-2 or TRBV6-3, the J call TRBJ2-1; unclear D gene. V was pared by 3 bases and J by 4 bases, with 16 bases between. CDR1 is MNHEY, CDR2 SVGEGT, per germline. The CDR3 has 16 residues. Here the CDR3 DNA reads TGTGCCAGCAGTTATTTAGTGGCTCACGGGTACAATGAGCAGTTCTTC. It is translated as CASSYLVAHGYNEQFF.

CDR3 DNA sequence: TGTGCCACCAGTGACTCGGGGGGCGGTCAGCCCCAGCATTTT. Translation gives CATSDSGGGQPQHF. The chain is built from TRBV24-1 and TRBJ1-5; TRBD1 is a possible D gene (6 bases). CDR1 is KGHDR, CDR2 SFDVKD, per germline. The length of the CDR3 is 14 residues. V was trimmed by 4 bases and J by 6 bases, leaving 12 bases between them.

The rearrangement uses TRBV7-9 and TRBJ2-1, with TRBD1 matching 7 bases. The CDR3 spans 16 residues. The junction had 10 bases not matched to a gene; V was cut back by 4 bases and J by 4 bases. Germline V gene data show CDR1 as SEHNR and CDR2 as FQNEAQ (reference sequence). DNA of the CDR3: TGTGCCAGCAGCTCTATACAGGGGCGAAATTACAATGAGCAGTTCTTC. Translated: CASSSIQGRNYNEQFF.

The rearrangement joins TRBV7-6 to TRBJ2-7, with 8 positions matching TRBD1. Germline CDR1 SGHVS, CDR2 FNYEAQ. J lost 1 base, V lost 5 bases, and 10 bases had no gene match. This CDR3 comprises 16 residues. CDR3 in DNA: TGTGCCAGCAGCCCGCGGGGACAGGCAACTTCCTACGAGCAGTACTTC. Translating gives CASSPRGQATSYEQYF. The variable domain in full, completed from reference TRBV7-6 and TRBJ2-7, reads GAGVSQSPRYKVTKRGQDVALRCDPISGHVSLYWYRQALGQGPEFLTYFNYEAQQDKSGLPNDRFSAERPEGSISTLTIQRTEQRDSAMYRCASSPRGQATSYEQYFGPGTRLTVT.

This clonotype has just a few counts. The chain has TRBV20-1 and TRBJ1-2; D unclear. The CDR3 runs 14 residues. Trimming pared 0 bases from V and 4 bases from J, leaving 12 bases between. CDR1 is DFQATT, CDR2 SNEGSKA, per germline (reference sequence). The CDR3, as DNA: TGCAGTGCTAGAGATTCACAGACCACCTATGGCTACACCTTC. It yields the protein CSARDSQTTYGYTF.

There are a few counts of this clonotype. This chain joins TRBV3-1 and TRBJ2-7, with D uncertain. V was clipped by 2 bases and J by 1 base, with 12 bases between them. This CDR3 contains 15 residues. Per the germline V gene, CDR1 is LGHDT and CDR2 is YNNKEL (reference sequence). For the CDR3, the DNA is TGTGCCAGCAGCCAATCGTATCAGCCTTCCTACGAGCAGTACTTC. This translates into CASSQSYQPSYEQYF.

The rearrangement joins TRBV12-3 or TRBV12-4 to TRBJ2-5; TRBD2 matches at 15 bases. This CDR3 comprises 16 residues. The J segment lost 9 bases and the V segment lost 7 bases, leaving 12 bases of the junction unmatched. In nucleotides, the CDR3 is TGTGCCAGCACCCTATGGACTAGCGGGGGGGCCGGGGCCCAGTACTTC. Its translation is CASTLWTSGGAGAQYF.

This clonotype was seen ten or more times. V and J are TRBV6-2 or TRBV6-3 and TRBJ2-7; D unclear. CDR3 size: 11 residues. The germline V gene encodes CDR1 MNHEY and CDR2 SVGEGT. Trimming stripped 2 bases from V and 5 bases from J, with 4 bases between. The CDR3 region is CASSYLHEQYF. The DNA for the CDR3 is TGTGCCAGCAGTTACCTTCACGAGCAGTACTTC.

The V call is TRBV3-1, the J call TRBJ2-3, with D possibly TRBD2 on 5 matching bases. This CDR3 is built from 15 residues. Trimming removed 4 bases at V and 0 bases at J, with 11 bases between. Germline CDR1 is LGHDT and CDR2 is YNNKEL (reference sequence). The CDR3 loop is CASSPRWTSTDTQYF. The CDR3, as DNA: TGTGCCAGCAGCCCAAGATGGACTAGCACAGATACGCAGTATTTT.

The chain recombines TRBV6-5 with TRBJ2-3; 9 nucleotides agree with TRBD2. The CDR3 runs to 18 residues. Germline V gene data show CDR1 as MNHEY and CDR2 as SVGAGI. The ends lost 3 bases at V and 4 bases at J; junction bases unmatched: 14. CDR3 protein: CASSYSPPGLALADTQYF. CDR3 sequence (DNA): TGTGCCAGCAGTTATTCCCCCCCGGGACTAGCATTGGCAGATACGCAGTATTTT.

The chain has TRBV27 and TRBJ1-1; D is undetermined. Germline V gives CDR1 MNHEY, CDR2 SMNVEV (reference sequence). The CDR3 extends over 14 amino acids. V dropped 4 bases and J dropped 0 bases, with 9 bases sitting between them. The CDR3 sequence is CASSSGSMNTEAFF. CDR3 DNA sequence: TGTGCCAGCAGTTCGGGGTCCATGAACACTGAAGCTTTCTTT.

V gene TRBV24-1 combines with J gene TRBJ1-2, with D tentatively TRBD1 (5 bases). This CDR3 has 14 residues. V gave up 4 bases and J gave up 6 bases, with 14 bases separating them. The germline gives CDR1 KGHDR, CDR2 SFDVKD. CDR3 sequence: CATSETGTTNGYTF. CDR3 bases: TGTGCCACCAGTGAGACCGGGACGACTAATGGCTACACCTTC.

In its sample, this clonotype was seen a few times. This chain uses TRBV7-8 with TRBJ2-7, with D possibly TRBD2 on 6 matching bases. CDR3 size: 15 residues. Looked up from germline, CDR1 is SGHVS and CDR2 is FQNEAQ. Between the trimmed V and J ends, which lost 4 bases and 1 base, there was a span of 14 bases. CDR3 protein: CASSSPGLGSYEQYF. Here the CDR3 DNA reads TGTGCCAGCAGCTCACCGGGACTGGGGTCCTACGAGCAGTACTTC.

V and J are TRBV12-3 or TRBV12-4 and TRBJ2-1; 7 bases agree with TRBD2. This CDR3 is 15 amino acids long. The V segment lost 6 bases and the J segment 3 bases; nucleotides outside the gene matches: 8. DNA for the CDR3: TGTGCCAGCAGAGTGGACCGGGGGGACTACAATGAGCAGTTCTTC. As protein: CASRVDRGDYNEQFF.

This clonotype turned up a few times. The V gene is TRBV24-1, the J gene TRBJ2-5, with 8 bases aligning to TRBD2. Germline V gene sequence: CDR1 KGHDR, CDR2 SFDVKD. This CDR3 has 17 amino acids. The V and J ends lost 3 bases and 2 bases, in that order; junction bases with no gene match: 10. The CDR3 loop reads CATSDLPSGRGQETQYF. CDR3 nucleotides: TGTGCCACCAGTGATCTACCTTCCGGGAGGGGACAAGAGACCCAGTACTTC.

CDR3 region: CASSSGTSPREQYF. For the CDR3, the DNA is TGTGCCAGCAGTTCCGGGACTTCCCCTAGGGAGCAGTACTTC. The V gene is TRBV5-4, the J gene TRBJ2-7; maybe TRBD2 (6 bases). The ends were cut back, 5 bases at V and 7 bases at J, with 19 bases in the middle. Germline CDR1 reads SGHNT; CDR2 reads YYREEE (reference sequence). CDR3 length: 14 amino acids. The complete variable domain, with remaining parts taken from reference TRBV5-4 and TRBJ2-7, reads ETGVTQSPTHLIKTRGQQVTLRCSSQSGHNTVSWYQQALGQGPQFIFQYYREEENGRGNFPPRFSGLQFPNYSSELNVNALELDDSALYLCASSSGTSPREQYFGPGTRLTVT.

This clonotype was recorded only once. This rearrangement joins TRBV11-2 to TRBJ1-1; D not resolved. The V end lost 8 bases, the J end lost 4 bases, and 20 bases lay between the germline ends. This CDR3 has 15 amino acids. Germline-derived CDR1 and CDR2 are SGHAT and FQNNGV. CDR3 loop: CASWVLKRGSTEAFF. DNA for the CDR3: TGTGCCAGCTGGGTACTGAAACGGGGTTCCACTGAAGCTTTCTTT. The entire variable domain, with the rest obtained from reference TRBV11-2 and TRBJ1-1, is as follows: EAGVAQSPRYKIIEKRQSVAFWCNPISGHATLYWYQQILGQGPKLLIQFQNNGVVDDSQLPKDRFSAERLKGVDSTLKIQPAKLEDSAVYLCASWVLKRGSTEAFFGQGTRLTVV.

This clonotype showed up many times. V usage is TRBV2 and J usage is TRBJ2-1; D is undetermined. The V end lost 8 bases, the J end lost 0 bases, and 8 bases lay between the germline ends. Germline values: CDR1 SNHLY, CDR2 FYNNEI. This CDR3 has 13 amino acids. For the CDR3, the DNA is TGTGCCAGCGTGCCGGACTCCTACAATGAGCAGTTCTTC. It is translated as CASVPDSYNEQFF.

This clonotype showed up just a few times. The junction and the germline gene differ at one end; a read error may be behind it. The V and J genes are TRBV7-7 and TRBJ2-3, with TRBD1 matching over 7 bases. The CDR3 is 15 amino acids. Germline CDR1 is SSHAT and CDR2 is FNYEAQ (reference sequence). As DNA, the CDR3 is TGTGCTAGCAGCCCCGCGAGGGGGCAGGGAGATACGCAGTATTTT. Its translation is CASSPARGQGDTQYF.

There are a few counts of this clonotype. The chain has TRBV10-3 and TRBJ2-5, with 10 bases fitting TRBD1. Per the germline V gene, CDR1 is ENHRY and CDR2 is SYGVKD. The CDR3 runs 14 residues. With V trimmed by 6 bases and J by 3 bases, 4 bases remained unmatched. The CDR3 region has the DNA TGTGCCATCAGCCGGGGGACAGGGGAAGAGACCCAGTACTTC. Translation gives CAISRGTGEETQYF.

The chain is built from TRBV20-1 and TRBJ2-1, with D possibly being TRBD1 (6 bases). The CDR3 extends over 15 amino acids. V lost 5 bases and J lost 6, with 20 bases in between. CDR1 DFQATT and CDR2 SNEGSKA come from the germline V gene (reference sequence). As DNA, the CDR3 is TGCAGTGCTCGCGAGGCAGGGGCACATTTCAATGAGCAGTTCTTC. Its protein product is CSAREAGAHFNEQFF.